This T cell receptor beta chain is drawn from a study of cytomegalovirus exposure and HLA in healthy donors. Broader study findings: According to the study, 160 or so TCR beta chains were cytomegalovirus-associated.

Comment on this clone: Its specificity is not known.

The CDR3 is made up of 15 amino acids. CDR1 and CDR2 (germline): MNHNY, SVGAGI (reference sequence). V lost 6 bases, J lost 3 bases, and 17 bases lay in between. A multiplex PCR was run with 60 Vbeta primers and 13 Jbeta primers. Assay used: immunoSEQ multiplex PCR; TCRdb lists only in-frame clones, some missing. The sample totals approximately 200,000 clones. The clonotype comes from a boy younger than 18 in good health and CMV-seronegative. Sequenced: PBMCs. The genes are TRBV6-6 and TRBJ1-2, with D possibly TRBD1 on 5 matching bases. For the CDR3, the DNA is TGTGCCAGCAGACAAGTGAAAGGGGCTGACTATGGCTACACCTTC. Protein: CASRQVKGADYGYTF.